The next 26 T cell receptor beta chains were all read from a single sample in a study of blood T cell repertoires in COVID-19 (dated by TCRdb to 2020 to 2022). Library prep was done by the immunoSEQ multiplex PCR assay. The source is immuneACCESS, and TCRdb retained only in-frame sequences with V and J called. Part of the clones is not carried over; for the studies checked, unresolved V genes explain less than half of this, and the remainder is unexplained. This sample holds tens of thousands of clones; roughly 80% were observed only once. Jointly, the top ten make up about 2.7% of the sample. The sequencing sample was made of peripheral blood. The receptors were sampled from a woman aged 60-75 years with acute or convalescent COVID-19.

The chain uses TRBV14 and TRBJ1-6; D remains ambiguous. The CDR3 consists of 16 residues. The V gene's germline CDR1 is SGHDN and CDR2 FVKESK. The V gene lost 0 bases and the J gene lost 7 bases, with 13 bases spanning the gap. Here the CDR3 reads CASSQDSGYRNSPLHF. The CDR3 region has the DNA TGTGCCAGCAGCCAAGATAGCGGCTACAGAAATTCACCCCTCCACTTT.

The genes are TRBV14 and TRBJ1-1, with TRBD1 as a possible D gene (5 bases). Trimming took 2 bases from V and 3 from J, leaving 19 bases between them. From germline, CDR1 is SGHDN and CDR2 FVKESK. The CDR3 covers 17 residues. The CDR3 nucleotides are TGTGCCAGCAGCCAACCTTCAATACGGGGCGGGGACACTGAAGCTTTCTTT. As protein: CASSQPSIRGGDTEAFF.

V and J are TRBV6-5 and TRBJ2-5; TRBD1 matches 11 bases. Germline lookup yields CDR1 MNHEY and CDR2 SVGAGI. This CDR3 is built from 15 residues. After removal of 5 bases from V and 5 bases from J, the junction contained 7 bases not matched to a gene. As DNA, the CDR3 is TGTGCCAGCAGTACCGGGACAGGGGGTTCGGAGACCCAGTACTTC. Protein sequence: CASSTGTGGSETQYF.

The chain employs TRBV7-6 and TRBJ1-1; D is uncertain. V was clipped by 2 bases and J by 2 bases, with 9 bases between them. There are 14 residues in the CDR3. Germline V lookup: CDR1 SGHVS, CDR2 FNYEAQ. This chain's CDR3 is CASSLYSSNTEAFF. Here the CDR3 DNA reads TGTGCCAGCAGCTTATACAGCTCCAACACTGAAGCTTTCTTT.

This clone was found once. CDR3 amino acids: CASQDRAYTEAFF. CDR3 bases: TGTGCCAGCCAGGACAGGGCATACACTGAAGCTTTCTTT. The J gene is TRBJ1-1, the V gene TRBV27, with 8 bases lining up with TRBD1. The CDR3 has 13 residues. CDR1 is MNHEY, CDR2 SMNVEV, per germline (reference sequence). Unmatched junction bases numbered 5, after V lost 8 bases and J lost 3 bases.

V is TRBV24-1 and J is TRBJ2-1, with 7 nucleotides matching TRBD2. The CDR3 covers 16 residues. The V gene end was trimmed by 6 bases and the J gene end by 7 bases; junction bases not matched to a gene: 14. Per germline, CDR1 KGHDR and CDR2 SFDVKD. The CDR3 DNA sequence: TGTGCCACCAGTCCCTTAGGGGAGGGCCATGGAAATGAGCAGTTCTTC. It translates to CATSPLGEGHGNEQFF.

This chain uses TRBV28 with TRBJ1-1; D possibly corresponds to TRBD1 (5 bases). This CDR3 is 13 amino acids long. Trimming removed 7 bases from V and 5 bases from J, with 14 bases in between. The germline V gene encodes CDR1 MDHEN and CDR2 SYDVKM. CDR3 coding DNA: TGTGCCAGCATCTCGGGGGTTAGGACTGAAGCTTTCTTT. Its translation: CASISGVRTEAFF.

This sequence joins TRBV7-2 and TRBJ2-1; maybe TRBD2 (5 bases). CDR3 length equals 13 residues. The ends were cut back, 1 base at V and 10 bases at J, with 11 bases in the middle. Per the germline V gene, CDR1 is SGHTA and CDR2 is FQGNSA. CDR3 protein: CASSLGPSGEQFF. DNA of the CDR3: TGTGCCAGCAGCTTAGGACCAAGCGGAGAGCAGTTCTTC.

This clone occurred a few times. V is TRBV29-1 and J is TRBJ1-1, with TRBD1 identical over 8 bases. CDR3 length: 13 amino acids. Germline V gene data show CDR1 as SQVTM and CDR2 as ANQGSEA. Unmatched junction bases numbered 5, after V lost 2 bases and J lost 6 bases. The DNA for the CDR3 is TGCAGCGTTGAACAGGGGGCCGGGTCTGAAGCTTTCTTT. Translating gives CSVEQGAGSEAFF.

This chain uses TRBV7-2 with TRBJ1-2, with TRBD1 identical over 7 bases. CDR3 size: 16 residues. Germline values: CDR1 SGHTA, CDR2 FQGNSA. V dropped 5 bases and J dropped 5; count of bases not matched to a gene: 14. The DNA of the CDR3 is TGTGCCAGCAGCCCGGGCCCGCCAGGGGGGATATATGGCTACACCTTC. Its translation is CASSPGPPGGIYGYTF.

The chain combines TRBV5-1 with TRBJ2-7; 7 nucleotides align to TRBD2. Trimming cost V 0 bases and J 5 bases; bases outside gene matches: 8. This CDR3 is built from 15 residues. Per germline, CDR1 SGHRS and CDR2 YFSETQ. The CDR3 loop reads CASSLAAREFDEQYF. The CDR3 DNA is TGCGCCAGCAGCTTGGCCGCGCGGGAGTTCGACGAGCAGTACTTC.

This clone was seen just once. The CDR3 DNA reads TGTGCCAGCAGGGAGACAGGGAACTACGAGCAGTACTTC. Its translation is CASRETGNYEQYF. This chain links TRBV14 with TRBJ2-7; 7 nucleotides align to TRBD1. CDR1 and CDR2 from the germline V gene are SGHDN and FVKESK. This CDR3 is 13 amino acids long. V trimming: 6 bases; J trimming: 3 bases; junction bases outside the gene matches: 5.

The rearrangement links TRBV5-6 to TRBJ1-2, with a tentative D call TRBD1 (6 bases). V was cut by 1 base and J by 6 bases, with 10 bases left in between. The CDR3 spans 13 residues. The germline CDR1 and CDR2 sequences are SGHDT and YYEEEE. In nucleotides, the CDR3 is TGTGCCAGCAGCTTGACAGGGAGGGATGGCTACACCTTC. It is translated as CASSLTGRDGYTF.

The chain couples TRBV19 to TRBJ1-1, with 7 nucleotides matching TRBD1. V dropped 4 bases and J dropped 4; count of bases not matched to a gene: 9. The CDR3 loop spans 15 amino acids. From germline, CDR1 is LNHDA and CDR2 SQIVND (reference sequence). The CDR3 protein is CASSTKQGPRTEAFF. DNA for the CDR3: TGTGCCAGTAGTACCAAACAGGGGCCGCGCACTGAAGCTTTCTTT. The full variable domain, its missing parts supplied by reference TRBV19 and TRBJ1-1, is DGGITQSPKYLFRKEGQNVTLSCEQNLNHDAMYWYRQDPGQGLRLIYYSQIVNDFQKGDIAEGYSVSREKKESFPLTVTSAQKNPTAFYLCASSTKQGPRTEAFFGQGTRLTVV.

The chain links TRBV19 to TRBJ1-5; 7 bases map to TRBD1. The CDR3 runs 19 residues. After removal of 3 bases from V and 0 bases from J, the junction contained 14 bases not matched to a gene. The V gene's germline CDR1 is LNHDA and CDR2 SQIVND (reference sequence). CDR3 sequence reads: CASSIFPGQPVYSNQPQHF. DNA for the CDR3: TGTGCCAGTAGTATCTTTCCGGGACAGCCAGTTTATAGCAATCAGCCCCAGCATTTT.

J is TRBJ2-5 and V is TRBV27; tentatively, D is TRBD1 (6 bases). This CDR3 comprises 16 residues. Trimming took 3 bases from V and 5 from J, leaving 19 bases between them. Germline V gene sequence: CDR1 MNHEY, CDR2 SMNVEV (reference sequence). CDR3 in amino acids: CASSLSRLGAQETQYF. As DNA, the CDR3 is TGTGCCAGCAGTTTGTCCCGTCTGGGGGCCCAGGAGACCCAGTACTTC.

CDR3 sequence (DNA): TGTGCCTGGAGTGCCAGTACGGGCTACACCTTC. It specifies CAWSASTGYTF. V is TRBV30 and J is TRBJ1-2; D remains ambiguous. CDR1 is GTSNPN, CDR2 SVGIG, per germline (reference sequence). V shed 1 base and J shed 8 bases, with 8 bases lying between them. CDR3 size: 11 residues.

This clone was observed once. This rearrangement joins TRBV18 to TRBJ1-1; D gene unclear. Germline lookup yields CDR1 KGHSH and CDR2 LQKENI. The CDR3 length is 13 residues. V gave up 5 bases and J gave up 4 bases, with 11 bases separating them. In DNA form, the CDR3 reads TGTGCCAGCTCATCAGAGCGGGGCACTGAAGCTTTCTTT. Translation: CASSSERGTEAFF.

V gene TRBV30 combines with J gene TRBJ2-7, with unresolved D. Germline CDR1 GTSNPN, CDR2 SVGIG (reference sequence). The CDR3 runs 12 residues. V was trimmed by 0 bases and J by 5 bases, leaving 8 bases between them. The CDR3 loop reads CAWSVTFDEQYF. CDR3 DNA sequence: TGTGCCTGGAGTGTCACTTTCGACGAGCAGTACTTC.

This chain links TRBV5-6 with TRBJ1-3; 10 nucleotides align to TRBD1. The CDR3 runs 16 residues. Per germline, CDR1 SGHDT and CDR2 YYEEEE. V lost 0 bases to trimming and J lost 5 bases; unmatched junction nucleotides: 5. CDR3 sequence (DNA): TGTGCCAGCAGCTTGGTCAGGACAGGGGGTCGAAACACCATATATTTT. Protein sequence: CASSLVRTGGRNTIYF.

The rearrangement uses TRBV7-2 and TRBJ2-1, with 15 bases that match TRBD2. Germline V gives CDR1 SGHTA, CDR2 FQGNSA. CDR3 length: 15 amino acids. J was trimmed by 12 bases and V by 5 bases; bases with no gene match: 8. DNA of the CDR3: TGTGCCAGCAGCCCCGGACTAGCGGGGGGGCGGGCGCAGTTCTTC. It yields the protein CASSPGLAGGRAQFF.

This chain links TRBV6-5 with TRBJ1-1, with 7 positions matching TRBD1. Germline V CDR1 and CDR2: MNHEY, SVGAGI. V shed 6 bases and J 1 base; nucleotides not matched to a gene: 5. The CDR3 loop spans 14 amino acids. The CDR3 sequence: CASSMSGGNTEAFF. The DNA of the CDR3 is TGTGCCAGCAGCATGTCAGGGGGGAACACTGAAGCTTTCTTT.

The chain has TRBV5-1 and TRBJ1-2; D gene unclear. This CDR3 has 14 amino acids. The V gene's germline CDR1 is SGHRS and CDR2 YFSETQ. The germline V and J ends were trimmed by 1 base and 6 bases, with 13 bases remaining between them. CDR3 amino acids: CASSLKGAGDGYTF. Written as DNA, the CDR3 is TGCGCCAGCAGCTTGAAAGGCGCAGGTGATGGCTACACCTTC.

J is TRBJ1-2 and V is TRBV2; 9 bases match TRBD1. The germline gives CDR1 SNHLY, CDR2 FYNNEI. V lost 10 bases, J lost 7 bases, and 10 bases stayed unmatched. This CDR3 has 13 amino acids. The CDR3 DNA is TGTGCCATCGAAGGACAGGGGCTCTCTGGCTACACCTTC. Amino acid sequence: CAIEGQGLSGYTF. The whole variable domain, remainder taken from reference TRBV2 and TRBJ1-2, is EPEVTQTPSHQVTQMGQEVILRCVPISNHLYFYWYRQILGQKVEFLVSFYNNEISEKSEIFDDQFSVERPDGSNFTLKIRSTKLEDSAMYFCAIEGQGLSGYTFGSGTRLTVV.

Only a few counts were recorded for this clone. This chain joins TRBV7-3 and TRBJ2-3, with TRBD2 matching over 8 bases. Trimming at V came to 3 bases and at J to 0 bases, leaving 2 bases not matched to a gene. From germline, CDR1 is SGHTA and CDR2 FQGTGA. The CDR3 is made up of 15 amino acids. The CDR3 DNA reads TGTGCCAGCAGCTTGACTAGCGTGAGCACAGATACGCAGTATTTT. This translates into CASSLTSVSTDTQYF.

The rearrangement joins TRBV5-6 to TRBJ2-1, with 9 bases fitting TRBD1. Trimming took 3 bases from V and 4 from J; bases not matched to a gene: 8. CDR1 and CDR2 from the germline V gene are SGHDT and YYEEEE. CDR3 length: 16 amino acids. In DNA, the CDR3 is TGTGCCAGCAGCTCCTACTCGGGACAGGGATACAATGAGCAGTTCTTC. It is translated as CASSSYSGQGYNEQFF.